What follows are 8 T cell receptor beta chains derived from one specimen sequenced in a study of T-cell reconstitution after alpha-beta-depleted transplantation in children. Preparation of the TCRbeta library was carried out with unique molecular identifiers. TCRdb redid the calling of the PCR reads with MiXCR, one entry per CDR3 protein. The sample yields some 590,000 distinct CDR3 sequences, roughly a tenth seen once. The specimen comprised PBMCs from the stem cell graft donor, sampled from the stem cell graft. These receptors were obtained from a human donor who donated a stem cell graft to a child with acute myeloid leukemia.

The rearrangement uses TRBV30 and TRBJ2-3; the match to TRBD1 covers 9 bases. CDR3 length: 12 amino acids. Germline V lookup: CDR1 GTSNPN, CDR2 SVGIG (reference sequence). J lost 3 bases, V lost 5 bases, and 0 bases had no gene match. The CDR3 spells CAWGQGTDTQYF. The CDR3 nucleotides read TGTGCCTGGGGACAGGGGACAGATACGCAGTATTTT.

This clonotype was counted many times. The chain is built from TRBV12-3 or TRBV12-4 and TRBJ2-4; possible D gene TRBD1, 5 bases. This CDR3 is built from 18 residues. The V and J ends lost 6 bases and 2 bases respectively, with 23 bases between them. This chain's CDR3 is CASSQKGAGRSPKNIQYF. CDR3 DNA sequence: TGTGCCAGCAGCCAAAAAGGGGCAGGGCGATCCCCCAAAAACATTCAGTACTTC.

This clonotype was recorded at least ten times. CDR3 amino acids: CASLSIIGGSSSYNEQFF. For the CDR3, the DNA is TGTGCCAGCCTTTCAATCATAGGCGGGAGTTCCTCCTACAATGAGCAGTTCTTC. The chain couples TRBV11-1 to TRBJ2-1; 7 positions agree with TRBD2. Germline V gene lookup returns CDR1 SGHAT and CDR2 FQDESV (reference sequence). With V trimmed by 8 bases and J by 0 bases, 16 bases remained unmatched. CDR3 length: 18 amino acids.

V usage is TRBV2 and J usage is TRBJ2-1; tentative D call: TRBD2 (5 bases). This CDR3 spans 16 amino acids. Germline V gene sequence: CDR1 SNHLY, CDR2 FYNNEI. V was clipped by 4 bases and J by 4 bases, with 17 bases between them. CDR3 bases: TGTGCCAGCAGTGGTTTAAGCGGCTCACTTTACAATGAGCAGTTCTTC. Translated, it gives CASSGLSGSLYNEQFF.

The chain combines TRBV6-1 with TRBJ1-5, with D unclear. Germline lookup yields CDR1 MNHNS and CDR2 SASEGT. The CDR3 extends over 13 amino acids. The V end was cut by 8 bases, the J end by 3 bases, with 11 bases between. As DNA, the CDR3 is TGTGCCAGCGGTCTGACAATCAATCAGCCCCAGCATTTT. It encodes CASGLTINQPQHF.

A single count supports this clonotype. The V gene is TRBV11-2, the J gene TRBJ2-1; no definite D call. CDR3 length equals 13 residues. Germline assignment: CDR1 SGHAT and CDR2 FQNNGV. The V end lost 2 bases, the J end lost 5 bases, and 7 bases lay between the germline ends. CDR3 amino acids: CASSLLVNNEQFF. The CDR3 coding sequence is TGTGCCAGCAGCTTATTGGTTAACAATGAGCAGTTCTTC.

As concerns this clonotype: Its ends do not fully match the called genes, so a read error is possible. CDR3 DNA: TGTGCCAGCAGTGCCCTGGACTCCTCCTACAATGAGCGGTTCTTC. Translated: CASSALDSSYNERFF. The chain couples TRBV27 to TRBJ2-1, with a possible D match to TRBD2 (5 bases). The CDR3 runs 15 residues. Germline V lookup: CDR1 MNHEY, CDR2 SMNVEV (reference sequence).

V is TRBV7-2 and J is TRBJ2-7; D might be TRBD1 (6 bases). V was trimmed by 3 bases and J by 2 bases, leaving 11 bases between them. The CDR3 sequence is 14 residues long. The germline gives CDR1 SGHTA, CDR2 FQGNSA. The CDR3: CASSFAGVPYEQYF. As DNA, the CDR3 is TGTGCCAGCAGCTTCGCAGGGGTTCCCTACGAGCAGTACTTC. The full variable domain, completed using reference TRBV7-2 and TRBJ2-7, is GAGVSQSPSNKVTEKGKDVELRCDPISGHTALYWYRQSLGQGLEFLIYFQGNSAPDKSGLPSDRFSAERTGGSVSTLTIQRTQQEDSAVYLCASSFAGVPYEQYFGPGTRLTVT.